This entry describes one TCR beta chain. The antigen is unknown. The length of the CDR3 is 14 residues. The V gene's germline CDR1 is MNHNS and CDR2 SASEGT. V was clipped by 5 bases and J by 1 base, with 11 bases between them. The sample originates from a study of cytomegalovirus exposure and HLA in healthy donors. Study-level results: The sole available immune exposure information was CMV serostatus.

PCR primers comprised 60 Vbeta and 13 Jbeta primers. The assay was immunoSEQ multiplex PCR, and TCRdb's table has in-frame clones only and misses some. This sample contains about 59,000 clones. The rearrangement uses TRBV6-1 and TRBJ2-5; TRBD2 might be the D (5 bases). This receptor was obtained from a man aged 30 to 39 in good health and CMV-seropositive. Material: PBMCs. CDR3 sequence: CASSSSGTQETQYF. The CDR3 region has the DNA TGTGCCAGCAGTTCAAGCGGCACCCAAGAGACCCAGTACTTC.